This TCR beta chain derives from a study of blood T cell repertoires in COVID-19. Overall study: Acute-phase and convalescent COVID-19 samples originated in the United States, Italy and Spain. PBMCs, B-cell-depleted T cells, or T cells were the source of the cDNA or gDNA that made up the material.

In Seattle, patients joined the study during active infection and were tracked longitudinally. Authors' data handling: Using reference gene primer amplification, nucleated cell counts were estimated. Data came from immunoSEQ multiplex PCR; TCRdb stores just in-frame clones and leaves some out. That table gives V, J and clone size, and the DNA gave D and trimming. This table holds roughly 100,000 clones, roughly 87% found once. Sequenced material: peripheral blood. This clonotype originated in a woman aged 50 to 60 with COVID-19, enrolled during active disease.

CDR3 region: CASSQLSRSGNTIYF. The CDR3, as DNA: TGCGCCAGCAGCCAACTAAGTCGATCTGGAAACACCATATATTTT. The chain recombines TRBV4-1 with TRBJ1-3; D remains ambiguous. CDR1 is MGHRA, CDR2 YSYEKL, per germline. The CDR3 length is 15 residues. V shed 2 bases and J shed 1 base, with 9 bases lying between them.